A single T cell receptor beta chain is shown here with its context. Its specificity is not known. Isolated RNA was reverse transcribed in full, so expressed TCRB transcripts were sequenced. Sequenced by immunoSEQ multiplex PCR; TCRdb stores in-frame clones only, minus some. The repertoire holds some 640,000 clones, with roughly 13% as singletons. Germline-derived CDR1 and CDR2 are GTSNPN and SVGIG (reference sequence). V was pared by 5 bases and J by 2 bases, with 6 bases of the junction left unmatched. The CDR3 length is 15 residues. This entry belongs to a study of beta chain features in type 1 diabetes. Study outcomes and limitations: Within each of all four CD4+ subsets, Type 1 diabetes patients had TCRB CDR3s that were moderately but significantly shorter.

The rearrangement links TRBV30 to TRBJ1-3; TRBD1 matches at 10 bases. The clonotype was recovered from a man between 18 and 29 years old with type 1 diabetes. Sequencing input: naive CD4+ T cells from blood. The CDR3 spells CAWDPTGGAGNTIYF. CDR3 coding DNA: TGTGCCTGGGACCCGACAGGGGGCGCTGGAAACACCATATATTTT.